This T cell receptor (beta chain) originates from a study of cytomegalovirus exposure and HLA in healthy donors. PCR used 60 Vbeta primers and 13 Jbeta primers. Some clones are missing from TCRdb's copy, which holds only in-frame ones; the method was immunoSEQ multiplex PCR. The sample has some 96,000 clones; approximately 76% are singletons. Study conclusions and caveats: One variant, a missense change in DCLRE1C, was linked in a later analysis to TCR beta V- and J-gene trimming.

This CDR3 region has 11 residues. Germline V gene sequence: CDR1 MDHEN, CDR2 SYDVKM. V was trimmed by 8 bases and J by 9 bases, leaving 14 bases between them. In the case of this clone: The antigen remains unidentified.

Material for sequencing was PBMCs. This receptor was identified in a woman aged 60 to 75 in good health and CMV-seropositive. The rearrangement uses TRBV28 and TRBJ2-7, with a tentative D call TRBD2 (5 bases). DNA for the CDR3: TGTGCCAGCGGGGTAGCGCTAGGGCAGTACTTC. This encodes CASGVALGQYF.